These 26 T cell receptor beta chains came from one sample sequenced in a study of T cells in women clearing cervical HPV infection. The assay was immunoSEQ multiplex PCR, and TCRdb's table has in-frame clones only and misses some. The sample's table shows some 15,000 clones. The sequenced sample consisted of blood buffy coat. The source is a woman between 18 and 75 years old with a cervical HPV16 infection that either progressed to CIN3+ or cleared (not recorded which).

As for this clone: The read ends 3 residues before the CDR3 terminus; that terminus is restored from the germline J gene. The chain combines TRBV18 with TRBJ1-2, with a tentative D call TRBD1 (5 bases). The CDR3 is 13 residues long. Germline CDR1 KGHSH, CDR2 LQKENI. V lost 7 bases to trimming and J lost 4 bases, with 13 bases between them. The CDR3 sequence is CASWDSGSYGYTF. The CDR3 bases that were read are TGTGCCAGCTGGGACTCTGGGAGCTATGGC.

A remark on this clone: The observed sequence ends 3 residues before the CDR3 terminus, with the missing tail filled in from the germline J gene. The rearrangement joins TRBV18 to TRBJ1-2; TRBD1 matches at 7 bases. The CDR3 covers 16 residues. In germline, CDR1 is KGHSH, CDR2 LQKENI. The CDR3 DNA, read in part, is TGTGCCAGCTCACCACCCAGACAGGGAATCGGCAATGAC. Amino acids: CASSPPRQGIGND. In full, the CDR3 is CASSPPRQGIGNDYTF. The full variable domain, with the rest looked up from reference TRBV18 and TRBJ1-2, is NAGVMQNPRHLVRRRGQEARLRCSPMKGHSHVYWYRQLPEEGLKFMVYLQKENIIDESGMPKERFSAEFPKEGPSILRIQQVVRGDSAAYFCASSPPRQGIGNDYTFGSGTRLTVV.

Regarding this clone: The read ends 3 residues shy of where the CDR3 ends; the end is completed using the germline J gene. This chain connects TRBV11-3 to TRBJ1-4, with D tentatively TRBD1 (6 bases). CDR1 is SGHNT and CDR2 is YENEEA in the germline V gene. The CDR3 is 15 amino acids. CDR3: CASSLVGAGANVLFF. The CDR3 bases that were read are TGTGCCAGCAGCTTAGTGGGGGCTGGGGCCAACGTA.

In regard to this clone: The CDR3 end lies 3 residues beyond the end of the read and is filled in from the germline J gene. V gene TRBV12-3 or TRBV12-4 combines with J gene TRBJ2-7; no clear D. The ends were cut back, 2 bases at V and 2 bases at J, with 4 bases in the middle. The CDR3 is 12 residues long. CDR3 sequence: CASSLRAYEQYF. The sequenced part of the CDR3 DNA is TGTGCCAGCAGTTTAAGGGCCTACGAG.

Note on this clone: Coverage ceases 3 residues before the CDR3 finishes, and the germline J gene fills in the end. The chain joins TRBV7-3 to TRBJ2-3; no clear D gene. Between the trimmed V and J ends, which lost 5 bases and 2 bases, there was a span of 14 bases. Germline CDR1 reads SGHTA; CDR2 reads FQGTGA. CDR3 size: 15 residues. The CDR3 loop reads CASSVGRRSTDTQYF. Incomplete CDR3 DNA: TGTGCCAGCAGCGTGGGCCGGCGATCCACAGATACG. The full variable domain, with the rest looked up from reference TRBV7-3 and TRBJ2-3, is GAGVSQTPSNKVTEKGKYVELRCDPISGHTALYWYRQSLGQGPEFLIYFQGTGAADDSGLPNDRFFAVRPEGSVSTLKIQRTERGDSAVYLCASSVGRRSTDTQYFGPGTRLTVL.

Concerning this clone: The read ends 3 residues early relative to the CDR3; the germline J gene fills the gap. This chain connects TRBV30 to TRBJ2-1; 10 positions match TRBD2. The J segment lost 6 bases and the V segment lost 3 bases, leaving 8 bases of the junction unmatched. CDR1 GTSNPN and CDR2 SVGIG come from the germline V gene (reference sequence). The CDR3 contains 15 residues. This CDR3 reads CAWRDTSGVTNEQFF. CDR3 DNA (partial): TGTGCCTGGAGGGACACTAGCGGGGTAACCAATGAG.

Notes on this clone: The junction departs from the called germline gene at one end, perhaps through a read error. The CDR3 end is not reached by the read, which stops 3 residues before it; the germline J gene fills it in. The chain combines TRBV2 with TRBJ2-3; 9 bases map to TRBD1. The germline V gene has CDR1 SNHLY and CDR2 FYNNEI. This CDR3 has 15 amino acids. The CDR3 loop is CASSEGQGLPETQYF. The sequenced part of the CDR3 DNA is TGTGCCAGCAGTGAGGGACAGGGACTACCAGAGACG.

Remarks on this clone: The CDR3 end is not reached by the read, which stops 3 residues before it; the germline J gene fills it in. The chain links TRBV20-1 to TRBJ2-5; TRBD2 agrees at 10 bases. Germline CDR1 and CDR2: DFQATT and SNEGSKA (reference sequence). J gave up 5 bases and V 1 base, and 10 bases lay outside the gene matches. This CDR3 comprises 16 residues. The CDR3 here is CSARAGSGGPAETQYF. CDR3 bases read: TGCAGTGCTAGAGCGGGTAGCGGGGGGCCCGCGGAGACC.

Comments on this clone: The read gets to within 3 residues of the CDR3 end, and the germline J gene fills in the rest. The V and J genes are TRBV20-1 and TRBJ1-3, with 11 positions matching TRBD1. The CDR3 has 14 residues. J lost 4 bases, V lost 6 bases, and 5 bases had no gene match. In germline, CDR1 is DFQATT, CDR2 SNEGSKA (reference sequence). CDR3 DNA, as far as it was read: TGCAGTGCCATGGACAGGGGGCGAGGAAACACC. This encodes CSAMDRGRGNT. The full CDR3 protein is CSAMDRGRGNTIYF.

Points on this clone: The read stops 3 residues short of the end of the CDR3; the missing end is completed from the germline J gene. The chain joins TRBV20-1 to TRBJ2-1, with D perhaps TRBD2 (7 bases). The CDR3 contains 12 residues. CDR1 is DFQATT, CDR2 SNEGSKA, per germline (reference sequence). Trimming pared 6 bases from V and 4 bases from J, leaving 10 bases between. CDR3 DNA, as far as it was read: TGCAGTGCAAAGGGGGGGTACAATGAG. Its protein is CSAKGGYNE. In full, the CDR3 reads CSAKGGYNEQFF.

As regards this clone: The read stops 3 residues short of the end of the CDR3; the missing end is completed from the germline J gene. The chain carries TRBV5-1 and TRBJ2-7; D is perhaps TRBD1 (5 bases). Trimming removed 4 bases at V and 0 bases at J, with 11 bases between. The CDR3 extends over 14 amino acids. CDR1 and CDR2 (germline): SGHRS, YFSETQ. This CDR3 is CASSADTGSYEQYF. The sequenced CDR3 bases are TGCGCCAGCAGCGCAGATACAGGCTCCTACGAG. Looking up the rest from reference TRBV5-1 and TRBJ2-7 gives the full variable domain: KAGVTQTPRYLIKTRGQQVTLSCSPISGHRSVSWYQQTPGQGLQFLFEYFSETQRNKGNFPGRFSGRQFSNSRSEMNVSTLELGDSALYLCASSADTGSYEQYFGPGTRLTVT.

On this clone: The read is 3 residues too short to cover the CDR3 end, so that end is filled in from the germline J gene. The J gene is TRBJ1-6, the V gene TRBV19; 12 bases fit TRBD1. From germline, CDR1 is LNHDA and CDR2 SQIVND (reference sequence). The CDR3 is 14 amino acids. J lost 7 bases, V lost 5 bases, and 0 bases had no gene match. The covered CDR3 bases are TGTGCCAGTAGTGGGACAGGGGGCAATTCACCC. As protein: CASSGTGGNSP. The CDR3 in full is CASSGTGGNSPLHF.

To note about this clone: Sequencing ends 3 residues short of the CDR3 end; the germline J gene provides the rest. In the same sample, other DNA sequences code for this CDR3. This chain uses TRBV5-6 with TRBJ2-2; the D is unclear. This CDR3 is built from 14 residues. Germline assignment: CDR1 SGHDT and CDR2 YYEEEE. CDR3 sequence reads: CASSLIATNEKLFF. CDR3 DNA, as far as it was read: TGTGCCAGCAGCCTTATTGCAACTAATGAAAAG.

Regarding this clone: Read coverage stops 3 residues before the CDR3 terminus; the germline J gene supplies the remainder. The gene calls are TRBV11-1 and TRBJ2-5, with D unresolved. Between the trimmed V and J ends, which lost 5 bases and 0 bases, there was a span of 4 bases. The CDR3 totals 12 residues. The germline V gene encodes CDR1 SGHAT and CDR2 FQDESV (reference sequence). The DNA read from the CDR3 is TGTGCCAGCAGCCTACACCAAGAGACC. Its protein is CASSLHQET. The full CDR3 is CASSLHQETQYF.

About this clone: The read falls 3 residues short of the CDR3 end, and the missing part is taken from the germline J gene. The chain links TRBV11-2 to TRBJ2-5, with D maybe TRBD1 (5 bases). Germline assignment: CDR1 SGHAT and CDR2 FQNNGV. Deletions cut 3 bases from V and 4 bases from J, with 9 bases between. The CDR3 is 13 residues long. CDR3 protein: CASSFGQGETQYF. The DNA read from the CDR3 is TGTGCCAGCAGCTTCGGGCAGGGAGAGACC.

The CDR3 bases that were read are TGTGCCAGCAGCTCCTTCAACAGGGAAAAAAACATT. Protein: CASSSFNREKNI. The complete CDR3 protein is CASSSFNREKNIQYF. This chain joins TRBV11-3 and TRBJ2-4, with TRBD1 as a possible D gene (6 bases). The read ends 3 residues before the CDR3 terminus; that terminus is restored from the germline J gene. V was trimmed by 4 bases and J by 4 bases, leaving 14 bases between them. The germline CDR1 and CDR2 sequences are SGHNT and YENEEA. The CDR3 runs 15 residues. The full variable domain, completed using reference TRBV11-3 and TRBJ2-4, is EAGVVQSPRYKIIEKKQPVAFWCNPISGHNTLYWYLQNLGQGPELLIRYENEEAVDDSQLPKDRFSAERLKGVDSTLKIQPAELGDSAVYLCASSSFNREKNIQYFGAGTRLSVL.

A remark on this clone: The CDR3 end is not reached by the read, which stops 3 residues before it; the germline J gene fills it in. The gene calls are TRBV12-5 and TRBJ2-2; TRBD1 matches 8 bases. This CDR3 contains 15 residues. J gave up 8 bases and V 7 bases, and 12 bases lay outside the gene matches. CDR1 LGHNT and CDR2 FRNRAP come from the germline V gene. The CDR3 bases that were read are TGTGCTAGTGCCTCCGGACAGGGAGGCGTTGGGGAG. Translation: CASASGQGGVGE. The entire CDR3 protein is CASASGQGGVGELFF.

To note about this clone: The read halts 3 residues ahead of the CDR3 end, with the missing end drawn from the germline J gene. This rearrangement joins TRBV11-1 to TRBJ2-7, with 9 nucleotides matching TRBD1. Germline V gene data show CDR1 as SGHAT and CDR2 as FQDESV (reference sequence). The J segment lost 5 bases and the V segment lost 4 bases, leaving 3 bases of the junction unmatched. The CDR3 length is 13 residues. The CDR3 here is CASSSRDRDEQYF. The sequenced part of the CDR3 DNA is TGTGCCAGCAGCTCCCGGGACAGGGACGAG.

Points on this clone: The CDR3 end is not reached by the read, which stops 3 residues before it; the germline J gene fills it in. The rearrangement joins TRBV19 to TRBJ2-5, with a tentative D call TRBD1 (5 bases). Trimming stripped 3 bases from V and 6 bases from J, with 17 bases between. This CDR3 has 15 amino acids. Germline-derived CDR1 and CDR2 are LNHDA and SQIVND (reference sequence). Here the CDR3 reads CASSIDDSSHQTQYF. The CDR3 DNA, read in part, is TGTGCCAGTAGTATCGACGACAGCAGCCACCAGACC.

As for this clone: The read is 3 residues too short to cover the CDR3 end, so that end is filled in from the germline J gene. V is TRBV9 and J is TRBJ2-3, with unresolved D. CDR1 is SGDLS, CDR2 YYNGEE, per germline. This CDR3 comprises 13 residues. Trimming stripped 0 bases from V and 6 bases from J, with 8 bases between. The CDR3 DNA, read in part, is TGTGCCAGCAGCGTAGTATCGAGGGATACG. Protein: CASSVVSRDT. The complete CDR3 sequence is CASSVVSRDTQYF.

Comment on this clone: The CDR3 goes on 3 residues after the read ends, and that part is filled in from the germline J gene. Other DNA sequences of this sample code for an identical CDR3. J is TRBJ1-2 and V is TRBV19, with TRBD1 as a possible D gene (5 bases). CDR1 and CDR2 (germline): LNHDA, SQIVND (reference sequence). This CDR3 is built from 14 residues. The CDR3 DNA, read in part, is TGTGCCAGTAGTATGCAGGGCGGTTTTCTGGGC. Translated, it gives CASSMQGGFLG. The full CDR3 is CASSMQGGFLGYTF.

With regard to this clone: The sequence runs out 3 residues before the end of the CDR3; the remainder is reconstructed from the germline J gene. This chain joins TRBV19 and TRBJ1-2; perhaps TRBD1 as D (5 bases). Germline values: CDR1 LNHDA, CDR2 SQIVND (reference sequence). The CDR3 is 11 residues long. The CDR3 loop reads CASSSRGDYTF. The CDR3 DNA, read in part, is TGTGCCAGTAGTTCGAGGGGCGAC.

The CDR3 sequence is CSVARGNEQFF. The sequenced CDR3 bases are TGCAGCGTTGCCCGGGGCAATGAG. This rearrangement joins TRBV29-1 to TRBJ2-1; tentative D call: TRBD2 (5 bases). The CDR3 end is not reached by the read, which stops 3 residues before it; the germline J gene fills it in. The germline V gene has CDR1 SQVTM and CDR2 ANQGSEA. CDR3 size: 11 residues. Between the trimmed V and J ends, which lost 4 bases and 6 bases, there was a span of 7 bases.

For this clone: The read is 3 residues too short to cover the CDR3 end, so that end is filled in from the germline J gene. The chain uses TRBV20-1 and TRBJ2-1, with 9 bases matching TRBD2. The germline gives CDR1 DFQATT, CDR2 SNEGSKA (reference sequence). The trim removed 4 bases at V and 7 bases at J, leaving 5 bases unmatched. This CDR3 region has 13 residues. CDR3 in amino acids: CSATGLARNEQFF. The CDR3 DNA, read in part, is TGCAGTGCTACAGGACTAGCGAGGAATGAG.

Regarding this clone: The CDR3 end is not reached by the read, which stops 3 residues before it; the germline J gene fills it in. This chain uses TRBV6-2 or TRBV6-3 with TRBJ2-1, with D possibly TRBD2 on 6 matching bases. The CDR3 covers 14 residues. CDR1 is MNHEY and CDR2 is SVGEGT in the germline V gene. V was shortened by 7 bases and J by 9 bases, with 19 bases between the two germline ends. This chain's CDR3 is CASTREWVGGEQFF. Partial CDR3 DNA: TGTGCCAGCACCAGGGAGTGGGTCGGGGGTGAG.

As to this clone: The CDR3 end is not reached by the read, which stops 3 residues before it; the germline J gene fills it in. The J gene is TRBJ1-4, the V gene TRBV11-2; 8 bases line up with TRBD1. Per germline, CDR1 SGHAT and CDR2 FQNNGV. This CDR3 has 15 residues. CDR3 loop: CASSSYGQGSSPLFF. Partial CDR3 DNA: TGTGCCAGCAGCTCCTACGGACAGGGAAGTTCACCA.